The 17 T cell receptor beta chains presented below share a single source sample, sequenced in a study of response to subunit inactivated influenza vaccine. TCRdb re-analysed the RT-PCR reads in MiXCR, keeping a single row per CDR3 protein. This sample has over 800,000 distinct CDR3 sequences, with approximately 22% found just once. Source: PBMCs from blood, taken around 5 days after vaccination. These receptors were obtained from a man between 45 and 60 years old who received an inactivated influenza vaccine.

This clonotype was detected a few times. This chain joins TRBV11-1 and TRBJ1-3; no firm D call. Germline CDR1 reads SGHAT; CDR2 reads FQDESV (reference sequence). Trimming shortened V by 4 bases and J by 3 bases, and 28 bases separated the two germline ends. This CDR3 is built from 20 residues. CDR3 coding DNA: TGTGCCAGCAGCTCTACCCGATCGGGAGCGAGAGGAGTGCGTGGAAACACCATATATTTT. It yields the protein CASSSTRSGARGVRGNTIYF.

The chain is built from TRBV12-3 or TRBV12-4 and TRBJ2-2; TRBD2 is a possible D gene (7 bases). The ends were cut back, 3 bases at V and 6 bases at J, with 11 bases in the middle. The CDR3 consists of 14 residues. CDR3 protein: CASSLGRGAGELFF. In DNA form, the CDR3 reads TGTGCCAGCAGTTTGGGGAGGGGGGCCGGGGAGCTGTTTTTT.

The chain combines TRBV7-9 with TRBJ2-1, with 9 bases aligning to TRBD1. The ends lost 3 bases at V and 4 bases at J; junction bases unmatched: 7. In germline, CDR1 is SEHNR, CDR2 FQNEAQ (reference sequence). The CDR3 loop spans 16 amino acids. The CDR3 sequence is CASSFQGGTGYNEQFF. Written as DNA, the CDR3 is TGTGCCAGCAGCTTTCAAGGGGGGACAGGGTACAATGAGCAGTTCTTC.

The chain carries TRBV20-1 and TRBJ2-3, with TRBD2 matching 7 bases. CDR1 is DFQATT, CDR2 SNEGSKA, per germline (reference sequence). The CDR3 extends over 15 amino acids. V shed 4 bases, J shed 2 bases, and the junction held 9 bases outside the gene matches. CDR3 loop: CSATRPAGDTDTQYF. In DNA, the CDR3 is TGCAGTGCTACCCGTCCGGCGGGAGACACAGATACGCAGTATTTT.

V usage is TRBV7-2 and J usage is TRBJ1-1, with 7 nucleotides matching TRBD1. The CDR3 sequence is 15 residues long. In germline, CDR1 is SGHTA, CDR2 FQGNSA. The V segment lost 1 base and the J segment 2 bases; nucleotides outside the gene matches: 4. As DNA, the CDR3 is TGTGCCAGCAGCTTAGGTATAGGGGGCAACACTGAAGCTTTCTTT. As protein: CASSLGIGGNTEAFF.

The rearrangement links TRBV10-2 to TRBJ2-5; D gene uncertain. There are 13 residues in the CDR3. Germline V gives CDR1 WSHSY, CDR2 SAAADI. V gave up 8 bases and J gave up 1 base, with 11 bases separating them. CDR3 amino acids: CASGTGLQETQYF. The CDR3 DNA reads TGCGCCAGCGGAACCGGGCTCCAAGAGACCCAGTACTTC.

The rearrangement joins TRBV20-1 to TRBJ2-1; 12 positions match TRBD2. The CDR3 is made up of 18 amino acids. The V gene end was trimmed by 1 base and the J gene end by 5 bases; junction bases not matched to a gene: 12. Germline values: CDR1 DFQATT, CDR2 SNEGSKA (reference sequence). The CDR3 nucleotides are TGCAGTGCTAGAGGAGGCGGAACTAGCGGGAGGTCTCACAATGAGCAGTTCTTC. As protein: CSARGGGTSGRSHNEQFF.

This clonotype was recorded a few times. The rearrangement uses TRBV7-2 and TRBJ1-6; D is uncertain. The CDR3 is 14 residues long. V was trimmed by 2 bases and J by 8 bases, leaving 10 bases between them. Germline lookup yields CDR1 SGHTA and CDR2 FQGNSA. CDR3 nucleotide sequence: TGTGCCAGCAGCTTAATATTCAGAGATTCACCCCTCCACTTT. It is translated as CASSLIFRDSPLHF. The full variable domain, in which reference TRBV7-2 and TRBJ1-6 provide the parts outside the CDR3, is GAGVSQSPSNKVTEKGKDVELRCDPISGHTALYWYRQSLGQGLEFLIYFQGNSAPDKSGLPSDRFSAERTGGSVSTLTIQRTQQEDSAVYLCASSLIFRDSPLHFGNGTRLTVT.

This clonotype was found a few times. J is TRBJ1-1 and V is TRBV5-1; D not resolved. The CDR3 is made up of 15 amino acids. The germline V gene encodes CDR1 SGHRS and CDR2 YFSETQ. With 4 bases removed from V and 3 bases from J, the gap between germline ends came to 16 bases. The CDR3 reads CASSPDNRRYTEAFF. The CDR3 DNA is TGCGCCAGCAGCCCCGACAATAGACGGTACACTGAAGCTTTCTTT. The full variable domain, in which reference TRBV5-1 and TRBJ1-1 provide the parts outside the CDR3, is KAGVTQTPRYLIKTRGQQVTLSCSPISGHRSVSWYQQTPGQGLQFLFEYFSETQRNKGNFPGRFSGRQFSNSRSEMNVSTLELGDSALYLCASSPDNRRYTEAFFGQGTRLTVV.

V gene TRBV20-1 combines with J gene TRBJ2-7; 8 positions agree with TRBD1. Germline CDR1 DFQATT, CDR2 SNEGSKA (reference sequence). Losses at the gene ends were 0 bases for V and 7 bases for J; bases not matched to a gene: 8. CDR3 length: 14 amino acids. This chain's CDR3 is CSARDFSDRVEQYF. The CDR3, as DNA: TGCAGTGCTAGAGATTTTTCGGACAGGGTGGAGCAGTACTTC.

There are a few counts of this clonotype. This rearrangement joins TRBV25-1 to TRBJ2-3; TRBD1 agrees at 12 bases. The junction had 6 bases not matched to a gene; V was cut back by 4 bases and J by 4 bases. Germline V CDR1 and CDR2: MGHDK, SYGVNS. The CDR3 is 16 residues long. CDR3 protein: CASSGRDRGRADTQYF. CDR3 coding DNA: TGTGCCAGCAGTGGCCGGGACAGGGGGCGCGCAGATACGCAGTATTTT.

As DNA, the CDR3 is TGTGCCAGCAGCTTACCAAGGTCTGGGGCCAACGTCCTGACTTTC. Translation gives CASSLPRSGANVLTF. The chain joins TRBV7-2 to TRBJ2-6; D ambiguous. Germline CDR1 and CDR2: SGHTA and FQGNSA. This CDR3 is built from 15 residues. Trimming took off 2 bases at V and 1 base at J, with 6 bases between the two ends. The full variable domain, its missing parts supplied by reference TRBV7-2 and TRBJ2-6, is GAGVSQSPSNKVTEKGKDVELRCDPISGHTALYWYRQSLGQGLEFLIYFQGNSAPDKSGLPSDRFSAERTGGSVSTLTIQRTQQEDSAVYLCASSLPRSGANVLTFGAGSRLTVL.

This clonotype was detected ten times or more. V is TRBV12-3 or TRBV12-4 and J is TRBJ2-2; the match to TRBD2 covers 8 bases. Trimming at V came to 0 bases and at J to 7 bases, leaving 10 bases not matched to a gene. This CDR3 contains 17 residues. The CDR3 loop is CASSLAGRGGRIGELFF. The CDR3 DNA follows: TGTGCCAGCAGTTTAGCAGGACGGGGGGGGCGAATCGGGGAGCTGTTTTTT.

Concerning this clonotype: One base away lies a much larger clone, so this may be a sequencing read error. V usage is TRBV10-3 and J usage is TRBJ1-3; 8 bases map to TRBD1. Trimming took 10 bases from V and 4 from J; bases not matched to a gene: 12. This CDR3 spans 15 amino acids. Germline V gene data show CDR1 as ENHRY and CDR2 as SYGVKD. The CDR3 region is CATGRQGSGGNTIYF. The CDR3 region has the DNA TGTGCCACGGGGCGACAGGGGTCCGGGGGAAACACCATATATTTT.

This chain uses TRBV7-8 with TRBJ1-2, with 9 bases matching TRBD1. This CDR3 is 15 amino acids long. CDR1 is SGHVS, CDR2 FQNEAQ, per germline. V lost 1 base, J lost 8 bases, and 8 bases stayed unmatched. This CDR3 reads CASSLVAGQGTGYTF. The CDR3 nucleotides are TGTGCCAGCAGCTTAGTGGCGGGACAGGGTACGGGCTACACCTTC. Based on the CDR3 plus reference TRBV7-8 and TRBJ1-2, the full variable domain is GAGVSQSPRYKVAKRGQDVALRCDPISGHVSLFWYQQALGQGPEFLTYFQNEAQLDKSGLPSDRFFAERPEGSVSTLKIQRTQQEDSAVYLCASSLVAGQGTGYTFGSGTRLTVV.

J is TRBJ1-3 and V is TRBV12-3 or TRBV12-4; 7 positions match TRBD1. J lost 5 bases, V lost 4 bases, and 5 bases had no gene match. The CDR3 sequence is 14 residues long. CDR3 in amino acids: CASSSKGQRNTIYF. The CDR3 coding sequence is TGTGCCAGCAGTTCAAAGGGACAGAGAAACACCATATATTTT.

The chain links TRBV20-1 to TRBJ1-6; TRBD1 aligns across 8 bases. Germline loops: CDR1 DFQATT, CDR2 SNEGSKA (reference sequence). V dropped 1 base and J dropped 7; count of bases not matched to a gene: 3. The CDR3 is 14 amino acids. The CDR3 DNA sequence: TGCAGTGCTAGAGCAGGGGGCGGGAATTCACCCCTCCACTTT. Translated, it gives CSARAGGGNSPLHF.